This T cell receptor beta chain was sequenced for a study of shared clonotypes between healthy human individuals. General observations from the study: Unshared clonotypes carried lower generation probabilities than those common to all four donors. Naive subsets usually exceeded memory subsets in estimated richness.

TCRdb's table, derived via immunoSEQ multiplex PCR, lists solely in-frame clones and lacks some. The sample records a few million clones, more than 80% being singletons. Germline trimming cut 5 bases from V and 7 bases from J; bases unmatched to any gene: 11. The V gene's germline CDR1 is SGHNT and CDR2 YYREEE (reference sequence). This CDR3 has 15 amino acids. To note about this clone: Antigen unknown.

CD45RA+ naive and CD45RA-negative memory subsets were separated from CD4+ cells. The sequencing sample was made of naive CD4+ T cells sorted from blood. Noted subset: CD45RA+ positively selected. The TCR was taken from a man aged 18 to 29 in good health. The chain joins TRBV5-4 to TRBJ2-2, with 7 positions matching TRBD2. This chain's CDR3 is CASRPLAGVNGELFF. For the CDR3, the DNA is TGTGCCAGCAGGCCCCTGGCGGGAGTAAACGGGGAGCTGTTTTTT.